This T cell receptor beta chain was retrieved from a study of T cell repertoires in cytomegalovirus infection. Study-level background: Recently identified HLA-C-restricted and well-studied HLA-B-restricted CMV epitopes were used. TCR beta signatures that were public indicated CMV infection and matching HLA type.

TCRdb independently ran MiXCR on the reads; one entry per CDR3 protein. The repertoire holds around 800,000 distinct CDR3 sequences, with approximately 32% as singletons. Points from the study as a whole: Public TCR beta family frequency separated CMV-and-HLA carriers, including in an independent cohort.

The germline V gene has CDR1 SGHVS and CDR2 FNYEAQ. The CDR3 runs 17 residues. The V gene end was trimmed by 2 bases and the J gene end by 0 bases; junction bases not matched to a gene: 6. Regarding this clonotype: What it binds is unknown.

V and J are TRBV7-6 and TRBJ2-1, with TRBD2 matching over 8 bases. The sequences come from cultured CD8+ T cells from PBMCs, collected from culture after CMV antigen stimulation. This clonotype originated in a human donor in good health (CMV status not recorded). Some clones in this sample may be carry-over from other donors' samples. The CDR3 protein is CASSLPKREPSYNEQFF. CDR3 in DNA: TGTGCCAGCAGCTTACCCAAGCGGGAGCCCTCCTACAATGAGCAGTTCTTC.